These 25 T cell receptor beta chains were all obtained from the same sample, sequenced in a study of technical replicates of blood from several donors. Data came from immunoSEQ multiplex PCR; TCRdb stores just in-frame clones and leaves some out. The sample shows about 81,000 clones, about 96% of them seen only once. Sequencing was carried out using T cells isolated from PBMCs. These TCRs come from a human donor in good health.

The J gene is TRBJ2-3, the V gene TRBV2; D remains unclear. Deletions cut 9 bases from V and 2 bases from J, with 15 bases between. Per the germline V gene, CDR1 is SNHLY and CDR2 is FYNNEI. The length of the CDR3 is 14 residues. CDR3 in amino acids: CARLELPYTDTQYF. DNA of the CDR3: TGTGCCAGGCTTGAACTCCCTTACACAGATACGCAGTATTTT.

V and J are TRBV5-4 and TRBJ1-1, with D unresolved. V shed 0 bases and J shed 1 base, with 10 bases lying between them. Per the germline V gene, CDR1 is SGHNT and CDR2 is YYREEE (reference sequence). This CDR3 has 15 amino acids. CDR3: CASSLGLTENTEAFF. CDR3 nucleotide sequence: TGTGCCAGCAGCTTGGGGTTAACAGAGAACACTGAAGCTTTCTTT. The whole variable domain, filled in from reference TRBV5-4 and TRBJ1-1, reads ETGVTQSPTHLIKTRGQQVTLRCSSQSGHNTVSWYQQALGQGPQFIFQYYREEENGRGNFPPRFSGLQFPNYSSELNVNALELDDSALYLCASSLGLTENTEAFFGQGTRLTVV.

The chain links TRBV6-1 to TRBJ1-4, with 7 positions matching TRBD1. Germline V gives CDR1 MNHNS, CDR2 SASEGT. The trim removed 1 base at V and 5 bases at J, leaving 4 bases unmatched. The length of the CDR3 is 15 residues. In nucleotides, the CDR3 is TGTGCCAGCAGTGAAGGCGGCAGGGGGAATGAAAAACTGTTTTTT. Translating gives CASSEGGRGNEKLFF.

J is TRBJ1-5 and V is TRBV28; D gene uncertain. Germline CDR1 reads MDHEN; CDR2 reads SYDVKM. The germline V and J ends were trimmed by 8 bases and 3 bases, with 2 bases remaining between them. The CDR3 is made up of 10 amino acids. CDR3 protein: CASHNQPQHF. CDR3 DNA: TGTGCCAGCCACAATCAGCCCCAGCATTTT.

The J gene is TRBJ2-1, the V gene TRBV6-1, with TRBD2 identical over 9 bases. Looked up from germline, CDR1 is MNHNS and CDR2 is SASEGT. The CDR3 totals 16 residues. V lost 4 bases, J lost 1 base, and 5 bases stayed unmatched. Here the CDR3 DNA reads TGTGCCAGCAGTGTATCCCTAGCGGGATCCTACAATGAGCAGTTCTTC. It is translated as CASSVSLAGSYNEQFF.

This clone was found once. A read error may produce the germline difference seen at one junction end. This sequence joins TRBV9 and TRBJ1-2; D is ambiguous. Germline CDR1 reads SGDLS; CDR2 reads YYNGEE. This CDR3 has 12 amino acids. The CDR3 here is CASSGADYDYTF. CDR3 DNA: TGTGCCAGCAGCGGCGCGGACTATGACTACACCTTC.

The chain joins TRBV10-3 to TRBJ2-1, with 12 bases aligning to TRBD2. Trimming removed 8 bases from V and 2 bases from J; junction bases left unmatched: 4. This CDR3 spans 15 amino acids. Germline lookup yields CDR1 ENHRY and CDR2 SYGVKD. The CDR3 loop reads CAIRLAGEPYNEQFF. CDR3 nucleotides: TGTGCCATCCGACTAGCGGGAGAACCCTACAATGAGCAGTTCTTC.

This chain connects TRBV30 to TRBJ2-2, with a possible D match to TRBD1 (5 bases). Trimming removed 4 bases at V and 8 bases at J, with 8 bases between. Per germline, CDR1 GTSNPN and CDR2 SVGIG (reference sequence). This CDR3 comprises 11 residues. CDR3 sequence reads: CAWTRTGELFF. For the CDR3, the DNA is TGTGCCTGGACAAGGACAGGGGAGCTGTTTTTT.

The rearrangement uses TRBV10-3 and TRBJ1-2; D perhaps matches TRBD1 (6 bases). V was clipped by 4 bases and J by 4 bases, with 13 bases between them. The CDR3 contains 14 residues. In germline, CDR1 is ENHRY, CDR2 SYGVKD. This CDR3 is CAISGSGEAYGYTF. The CDR3 nucleotides read TGTGCCATCAGTGGGTCAGGGGAGGCCTATGGCTACACCTTC.

The chain links TRBV1 to TRBJ1-1; the table's D call, TRBD1, has no DNA check behind it. TRBV1 is noted as a pseudogene. The CDR3 is made up of 17 amino acids. The CDR3, as DNA: TGCACCAGCAGCCATCGGGACAGGGGGCTATTGAACACTGAAGCTTTCTTT. Protein: CTSSHRDRGLLNTEAFF.

The CDR3 loop reads CASSEAIGTGFYEQYF. The CDR3 region has the DNA TGTGCCAGCAGTGAAGCGATAGGGACAGGGTTTTACGAGCAGTACTTC. This rearrangement joins TRBV2 to TRBJ2-7, with 9 positions matching TRBD1. CDR1 and CDR2 (germline): SNHLY, FYNNEI. The CDR3 loop spans 16 amino acids. Trimming took 0 bases from V and 4 from J; bases not matched to a gene: 7. Variable domain in full (rest from reference TRBV2 and TRBJ2-7): EPEVTQTPSHQVTQMGQEVILRCVPISNHLYFYWYRQILGQKVEFLVSFYNNEISEKSEIFDDQFSVERPDGSNFTLKIRSTKLEDSAMYFCASSEAIGTGFYEQYFGPGTRLTVT.

The chain combines TRBV6-1 with TRBJ1-4, with D perhaps matching TRBD1 (6 bases). Trimming stripped 4 bases from V and 5 bases from J, with 11 bases between. Germline loops: CDR1 MNHNS, CDR2 SASEGT. This CDR3 has 14 amino acids. The CDR3 reads CASSVDSENEKLFF. The CDR3 nucleotides read TGTGCCAGCAGTGTGGACAGTGAAAATGAAAAACTGTTTTTT.

The V call is TRBV2, the J call TRBJ1-6; 10 bases line up with TRBD1. Trimming took 7 bases from V and 8 from J; bases not matched to a gene: 8. CDR3 length: 15 residues. The germline gives CDR1 SNHLY, CDR2 FYNNEI. The CDR3 spells CASNLGQGGDSPLHF. CDR3 nucleotides: TGTGCCAGCAATCTTGGACAGGGGGGTGATTCACCCCTCCACTTT.

This clone was recorded once. The genes are TRBV2 and TRBJ2-4, with D possibly TRBD1 on 5 matching bases. The germline V gene encodes CDR1 SNHLY and CDR2 FYNNEI. V was cut by 8 bases and J by 7 bases, with 12 bases left in between. The length of the CDR3 is 12 residues. CDR3 protein: CASQQGSNIQYF. The CDR3 DNA sequence: TGTGCCAGCCAGCAGGGATCGAACATTCAGTACTTC.

The chain is built from TRBV6-6 and TRBJ2-7; 9 bases are shared with TRBD2. Germline trimming cut 8 bases from V and 6 bases from J; bases unmatched to any gene: 11. This CDR3 comprises 14 residues. CDR1 is MNHNY and CDR2 is SVGAGI in the germline V gene (reference sequence). CDR3 bases: TGTGCCAGCGGGGGGGGCGGGAGGGCCGGCGAGCAGTACTTC. Translation: CASGGGGRAGEQYF.

The rearrangement joins TRBV4-1 to TRBJ1-3; 7 positions agree with TRBD1. This CDR3 comprises 15 residues. Germline V CDR1 and CDR2: MGHRA, YSYEKL. V dropped 0 bases and J dropped 1; count of bases not matched to a gene: 0. The CDR3 DNA reads TGCGCCAGCAGCCAAGAACAGGGGTCTGGAAACACCATATATTTT. Encoded protein: CASSQEQGSGNTIYF.

The chain carries TRBV25-1 and TRBJ1-2; 7 positions agree with TRBD1. CDR3 size: 16 residues. Germline V gene data show CDR1 as MGHDK and CDR2 as SYGVNS. V gave up 2 bases and J gave up 5 bases; unmatched junction bases: 11. As DNA, the CDR3 is TGTGCCAGCAGTGAAACCGAGGGGGCCCCAAGATATGGCTACACCTTC. This gives the protein CASSETEGAPRYGYTF.

The chain couples TRBV5-1 to TRBJ2-7, with unresolved D. The CDR3 runs 13 residues. The V gene lost 2 bases and the J gene lost 3 bases, with 9 bases spanning the gap. The germline V gene encodes CDR1 SGHRS and CDR2 YFSETQ. The CDR3, as DNA: TGCGCCAGCAGCTTAAGAGAAAACTACGAGCAGTACTTC. Translation gives CASSLRENYEQYF.

The chain has TRBV25-1 and TRBJ2-1; perhaps TRBD2 as D (5 bases). Trimming took off 5 bases at V and 14 bases at J, with 16 bases between the two ends. The V gene's germline CDR1 is MGHDK and CDR2 SYGVNS. This CDR3 contains 12 residues. The CDR3 loop reads CASSSDFALEFF. CDR3 in DNA: TGTGCCAGCAGTTCGGACTTTGCGTTAGAGTTCTTC.

The chain couples TRBV20-1 to TRBJ1-2; possible D gene TRBD1, 5 bases. V was trimmed by 2 bases and J by 8 bases, leaving 9 bases between them. Germline CDR1 DFQATT, CDR2 SNEGSKA (reference sequence). The CDR3 runs to 11 residues. The CDR3 DNA follows: TGCAGTGCTAGACCAGGGTCGGGCTACACCTTC. Encoded protein: CSARPGSGYTF.

The chain employs TRBV5-1 and TRBJ2-5, with TRBD1 matching 8 bases. Germline CDR1 and CDR2: SGHRS and YFSETQ. The CDR3 contains 15 residues. V shed 0 bases and J 4 bases; nucleotides not matched to a gene: 5. The CDR3 sequence: CASSLDPGGGETQYF. CDR3 sequence (DNA): TGCGCCAGCAGCTTGGACCCAGGGGGCGGAGAGACCCAGTACTTC.

This sequence joins TRBV7-9 and TRBJ1-2, with 7 bases aligning to TRBD1. This CDR3 has 15 amino acids. CDR1 is SEHNR and CDR2 is FQNEAQ in the germline V gene (reference sequence). Unmatched junction bases numbered 2, after V lost 1 base and J lost 0 bases. CDR3 region: CASSLGQGSNYGYTF. In DNA, the CDR3 is TGTGCCAGCAGCTTAGGACAGGGCTCTAACTATGGCTACACCTTC.

CDR3 sequence (DNA): TGCGCCAGCAGCCAAGGACAGGGCTATAATTCACCCCTCCACTTT. Amino acids: CASSQGQGYNSPLHF. V and J are TRBV4-1 and TRBJ1-6; 7 bases agree with TRBD1. This CDR3 region has 15 residues. CDR1 and CDR2 from the germline V gene are MGHRA and YSYEKL. The J segment lost 3 bases and the V segment lost 1 base, leaving 0 bases of the junction unmatched.

The chain joins TRBV5-1 to TRBJ1-5; no definite D call. CDR1 is SGHRS and CDR2 is YFSETQ in the germline V gene. Trimming removed 0 bases at V and 7 bases at J, with 11 bases between. CDR3 length equals 14 residues. This CDR3 is CASSLGVRGQPQHF. CDR3 nucleotide sequence: TGCGCCAGCAGCTTGGGGGTGCGCGGACAGCCCCAGCATTTT.

CDR3 sequence reads: CAISWTGPGETQYF. The DNA of the CDR3 is TGTGCCATCAGTTGGACAGGCCCAGGAGAGACCCAGTACTTC. This rearrangement joins TRBV10-3 to TRBJ2-5; 7 bases agree with TRBD1. This CDR3 comprises 14 residues. From germline, CDR1 is ENHRY and CDR2 SYGVKD. The ends lost 5 bases at V and 4 bases at J; junction bases unmatched: 7.